This TCR beta chain was obtained from a study of PD-L1 blockade in urothelial cancer. The wider study: Male patients with bladder-origin urothelial cancer numbered about nine tenths of the roughly 29. The median number of T cells present in blood samples was 130,000 to 150,000. Study-level points and caveats: Better survival was predicted when blood TCR clonality before treatment fell below the median.

For this clone: The antigen is unknown.

Regarding time point: pretreatment peripheral blood. This table comes from immunoSEQ multiplex PCR, and its TCRdb copy is limited to in-frame clones, with some not included. The table has over 100,000 clones, about 81% seen once. With V trimmed by 6 bases and J by 7 bases, 7 bases remained unmatched. There are 14 residues in the CDR3. From germline, CDR1 is MDHEN and CDR2 SYDVKM. Sequenced here: PBMCs, sampled around atezolizumab (anti-PD-L1) treatment. The chain carries TRBV28 and TRBJ1-4, with 8 positions matching TRBD1. The clonotype was recovered from a man aged 50 to 60 with urothelial cancer. The CDR3, as DNA: TGTGCCAGCAGAATTGGACAGGGCAGTGAAAAACTGTTTTTT. This sequence encodes CASRIGQGSEKLFF.